What follows is one TCR beta chain and its context. The antigen remains undetermined. Using its own MiXCR run on the reads, TCRdb lists one record per CDR3 protein. The table has about 770,000 distinct CDR3 sequences, approximately 32% seen once. This sample stems from a study of T cell repertoires in cytomegalovirus infection. Study in general: In public TCR beta signatures, there were indications of both CMV infection and matching HLA type. Study observations and caveats: The cumulative frequency of public TCR beta families identified carriers of CMV plus the relevant HLA.

The TCR comes from a human donor in good health (CMV status not recorded). Some clones in this sample may be carry-over from other donors' samples. The source material was cultured CD8+ T cells from PBMCs, sampled from culture after CMV antigen stimulation.

CDR3 loop: CASSAGGGLNQPQHF. The CDR3 DNA reads as TGTGCCAGCAGCGCAGGAGGGGGGCTCAATCAGCCCCAGCATTTT. The V gene is TRBV9, the J gene TRBJ1-5, with D possibly being TRBD1 (6 bases). Trimming removed 3 bases from V and 3 bases from J, with 13 bases in between. The CDR3 spans 15 residues. Germline CDR1 reads SGDLS; CDR2 reads YYNGEE.